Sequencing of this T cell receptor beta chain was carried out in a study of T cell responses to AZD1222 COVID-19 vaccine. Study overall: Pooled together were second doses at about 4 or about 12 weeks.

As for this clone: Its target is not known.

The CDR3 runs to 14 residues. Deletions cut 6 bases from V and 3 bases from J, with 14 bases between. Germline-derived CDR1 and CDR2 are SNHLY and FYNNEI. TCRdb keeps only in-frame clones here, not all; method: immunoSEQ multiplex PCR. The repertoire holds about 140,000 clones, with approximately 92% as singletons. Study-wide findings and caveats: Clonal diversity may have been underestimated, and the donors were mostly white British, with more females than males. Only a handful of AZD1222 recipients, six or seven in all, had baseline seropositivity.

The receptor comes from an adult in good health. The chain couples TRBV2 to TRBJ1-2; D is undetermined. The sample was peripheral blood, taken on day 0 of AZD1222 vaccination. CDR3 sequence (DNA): TGTGCCAGCAGGACACTACGGGCCGACTATGGCTACACCTTC. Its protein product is CASRTLRADYGYTF.